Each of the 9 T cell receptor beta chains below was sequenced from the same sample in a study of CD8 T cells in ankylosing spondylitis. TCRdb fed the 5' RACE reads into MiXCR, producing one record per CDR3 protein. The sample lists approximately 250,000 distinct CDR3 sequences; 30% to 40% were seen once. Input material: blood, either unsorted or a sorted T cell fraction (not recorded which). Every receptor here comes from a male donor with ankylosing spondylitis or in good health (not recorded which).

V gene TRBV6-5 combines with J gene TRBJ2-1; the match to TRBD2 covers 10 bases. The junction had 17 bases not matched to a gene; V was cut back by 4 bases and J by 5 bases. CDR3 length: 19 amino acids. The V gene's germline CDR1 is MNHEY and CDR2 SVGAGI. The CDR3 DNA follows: TGTGCCAGCAGTTTCAGATTACACTATGGAGCGGGGGGGCACAATGAGCAGTTCTTC. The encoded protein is CASSFRLHYGAGGHNEQFF.

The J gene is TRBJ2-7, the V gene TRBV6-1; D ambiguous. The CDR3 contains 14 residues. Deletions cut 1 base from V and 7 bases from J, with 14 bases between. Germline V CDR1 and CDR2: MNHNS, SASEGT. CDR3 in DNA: TGTGCCAGCAGTGAAGATCACGGCCCTAGGGAGCAGTACTTC. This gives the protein CASSEDHGPREQYF.

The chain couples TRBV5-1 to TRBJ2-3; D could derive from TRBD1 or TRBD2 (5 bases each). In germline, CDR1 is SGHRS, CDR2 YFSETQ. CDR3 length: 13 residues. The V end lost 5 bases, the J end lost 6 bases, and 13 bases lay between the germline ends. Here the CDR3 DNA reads TGCGCCAGCAGTACCAGGGAGCGGGATACGCAGTATTTT. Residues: CASSTRERDTQYF.

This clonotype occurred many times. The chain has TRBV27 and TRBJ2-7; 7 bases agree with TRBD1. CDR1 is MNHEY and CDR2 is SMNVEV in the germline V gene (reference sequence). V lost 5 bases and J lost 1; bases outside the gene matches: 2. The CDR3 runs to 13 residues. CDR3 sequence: CASSRTGSYEQYF. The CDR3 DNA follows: TGTGCCAGCAGTAGGACAGGTTCCTACGAGCAGTACTTC.

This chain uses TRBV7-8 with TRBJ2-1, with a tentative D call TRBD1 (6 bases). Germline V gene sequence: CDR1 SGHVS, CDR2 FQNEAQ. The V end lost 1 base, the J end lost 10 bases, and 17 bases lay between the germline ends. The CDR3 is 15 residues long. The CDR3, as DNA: TGTGCCAGCAGCTTAGTCGAGACAGGCGGTCTGGAGCAGTTCTTC. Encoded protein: CASSLVETGGLEQFF.

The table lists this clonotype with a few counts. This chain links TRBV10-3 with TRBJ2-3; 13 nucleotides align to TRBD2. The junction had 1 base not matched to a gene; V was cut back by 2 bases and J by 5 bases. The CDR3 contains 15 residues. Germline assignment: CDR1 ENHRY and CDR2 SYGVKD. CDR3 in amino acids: CAISERLAGGDTQYF. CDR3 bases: TGTGCCATCAGTGAGCGACTAGCGGGGGGAGATACGCAGTATTTT.

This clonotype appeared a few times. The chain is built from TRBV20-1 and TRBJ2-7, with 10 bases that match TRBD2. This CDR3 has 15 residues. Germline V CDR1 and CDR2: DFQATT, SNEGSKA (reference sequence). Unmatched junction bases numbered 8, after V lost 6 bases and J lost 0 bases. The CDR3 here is CSATGLAFSSYEQYF. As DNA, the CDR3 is TGCAGTGCGACGGGACTAGCGTTCAGCTCCTACGAGCAGTACTTC.

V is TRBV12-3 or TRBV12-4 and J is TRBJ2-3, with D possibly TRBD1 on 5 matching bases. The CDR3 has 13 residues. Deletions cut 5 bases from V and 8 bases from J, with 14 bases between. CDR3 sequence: CASSPSQGGTQYF. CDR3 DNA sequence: TGTGCCAGCAGTCCGTCCCAGGGCGGTACGCAGTATTTT.

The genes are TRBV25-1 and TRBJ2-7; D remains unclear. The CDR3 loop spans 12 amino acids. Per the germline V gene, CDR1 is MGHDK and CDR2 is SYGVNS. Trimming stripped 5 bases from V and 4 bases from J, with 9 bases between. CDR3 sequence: CASSPNLYEQYF. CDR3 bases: TGTGCCAGCAGTCCTAACCTTTACGAGCAGTACTTC.